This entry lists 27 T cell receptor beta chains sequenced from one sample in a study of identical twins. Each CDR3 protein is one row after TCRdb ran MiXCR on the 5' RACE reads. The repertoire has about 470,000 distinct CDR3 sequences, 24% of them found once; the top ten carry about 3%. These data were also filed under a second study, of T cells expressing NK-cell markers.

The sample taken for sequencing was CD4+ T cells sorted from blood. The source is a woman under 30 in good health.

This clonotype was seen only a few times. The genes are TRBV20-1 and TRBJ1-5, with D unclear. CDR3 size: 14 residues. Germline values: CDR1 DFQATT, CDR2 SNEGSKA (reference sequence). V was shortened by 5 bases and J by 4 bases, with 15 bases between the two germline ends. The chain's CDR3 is CSARRTGINQPQHF. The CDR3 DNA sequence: TGCAGTGCTCGTCGGACGGGGATTAATCAGCCCCAGCATTTT.

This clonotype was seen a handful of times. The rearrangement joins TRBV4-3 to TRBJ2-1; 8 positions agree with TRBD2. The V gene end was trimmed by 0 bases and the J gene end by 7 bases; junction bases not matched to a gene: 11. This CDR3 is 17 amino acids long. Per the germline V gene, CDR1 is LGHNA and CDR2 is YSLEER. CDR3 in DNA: TGCGCCAGCAGCCAAGATCTCCCGGCTAGCGGGCGGAATGAGCAGTTCTTC. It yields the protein CASSQDLPASGRNEQFF.

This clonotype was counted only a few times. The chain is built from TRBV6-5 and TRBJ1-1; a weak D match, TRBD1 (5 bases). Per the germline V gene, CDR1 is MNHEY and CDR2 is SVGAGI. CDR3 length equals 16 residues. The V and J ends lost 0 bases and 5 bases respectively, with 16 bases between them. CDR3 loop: CASSYSRQSGGTEAFF. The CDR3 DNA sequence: TGTGCCAGCAGTTACTCGAGACAGTCAGGTGGGACTGAAGCTTTCTTT.

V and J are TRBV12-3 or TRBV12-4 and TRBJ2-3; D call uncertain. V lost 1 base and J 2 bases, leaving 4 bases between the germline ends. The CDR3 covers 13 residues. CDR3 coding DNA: TGTGCCAGCAGTTTAGACCTCACAGATACGCAGTATTTT. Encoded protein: CASSLDLTDTQYF.

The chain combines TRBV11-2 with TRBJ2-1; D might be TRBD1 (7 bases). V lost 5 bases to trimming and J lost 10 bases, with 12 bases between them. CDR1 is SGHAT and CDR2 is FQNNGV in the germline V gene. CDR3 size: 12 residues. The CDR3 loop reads CASSQGGWEQFF. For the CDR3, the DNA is TGTGCCAGCAGCCAGGGGGGCTGGGAGCAGTTCTTC. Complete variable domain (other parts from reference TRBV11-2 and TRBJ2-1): EAGVAQSPRYKIIEKRQSVAFWCNPISGHATLYWYQQILGQGPKLLIQFQNNGVVDDSQLPKDRFSAERLKGVDSTLKIQPAKLEDSAVYLCASSQGGWEQFFGPGTRLTVL.

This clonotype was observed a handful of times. In nucleotides, the CDR3 is TGTGCCAGCAGCCGCCAGACAGGGGCGAACACCGGGGAGCTGTTTTTT. Protein sequence: CASSRQTGANTGELFF. The chain carries TRBV11-2 and TRBJ2-2; the match to TRBD1 covers 8 bases. The germline CDR1 and CDR2 sequences are SGHAT and FQNNGV. V gave up 5 bases and J gave up 0 bases; unmatched junction bases: 5. The CDR3 runs to 16 residues.

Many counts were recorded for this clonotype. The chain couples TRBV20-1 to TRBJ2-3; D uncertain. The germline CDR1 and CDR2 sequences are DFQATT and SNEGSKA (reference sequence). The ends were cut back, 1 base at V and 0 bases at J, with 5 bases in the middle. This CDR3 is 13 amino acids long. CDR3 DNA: TGCAGTGCTAGAGTCCCTAGCACAGATACGCAGTATTTT. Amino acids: CSARVPSTDTQYF.

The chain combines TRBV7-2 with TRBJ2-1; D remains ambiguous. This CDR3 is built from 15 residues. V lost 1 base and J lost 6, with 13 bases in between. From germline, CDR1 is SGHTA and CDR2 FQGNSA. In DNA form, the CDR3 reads TGTGCCAGCAGCTTAGACTACTCCAGATTCAATGAGCAGTTCTTC. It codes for CASSLDYSRFNEQFF. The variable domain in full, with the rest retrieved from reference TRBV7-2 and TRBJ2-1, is GAGVSQSPSNKVTEKGKDVELRCDPISGHTALYWYRQSLGQGLEFLIYFQGNSAPDKSGLPSDRFSAERTGGSVSTLTIQRTQQEDSAVYLCASSLDYSRFNEQFFGPGTRLTVL.

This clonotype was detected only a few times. CDR3 DNA sequence: TGTGCCAGCTCCGCGGGGAGGACAGATACGCAGTATTTT. It translates to CASSAGRTDTQYF. V and J are TRBV2 and TRBJ2-3; D may be TRBD2 (6 bases). CDR3 size: 13 residues. V was trimmed by 8 bases and J by 3 bases, leaving 12 bases between them. Germline-derived CDR1 and CDR2 are SNHLY and FYNNEI.

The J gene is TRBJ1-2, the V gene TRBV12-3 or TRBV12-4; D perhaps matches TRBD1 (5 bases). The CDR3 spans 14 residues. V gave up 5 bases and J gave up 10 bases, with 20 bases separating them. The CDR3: CASSLRQRMRYYTF. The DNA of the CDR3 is TGTGCCAGCAGTCTCCGACAGAGGATGAGATACTACACCTTC.

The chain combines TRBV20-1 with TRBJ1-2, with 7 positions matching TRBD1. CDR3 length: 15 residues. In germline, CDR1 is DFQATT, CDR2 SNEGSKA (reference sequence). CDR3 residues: CSPRSRQGVLYGYTF. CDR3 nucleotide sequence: TGCAGCCCCCGATCTAGGCAGGGGGTACTCTATGGCTACACCTTC.

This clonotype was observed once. DNA for the CDR3: TGTGCCAGCAGCTTAGCGGGAAGCGGGAGCCCAGCGGATGAGCAGTTCTTC. Translating gives CASSLAGSGSPADEQFF. The chain links TRBV7-9 to TRBJ2-1, with 8 nucleotides matching TRBD2. CDR1 is SEHNR and CDR2 is FQNEAQ in the germline V gene (reference sequence). The length of the CDR3 is 17 residues. The trim removed 0 bases at V and 8 bases at J, leaving 12 bases unmatched.

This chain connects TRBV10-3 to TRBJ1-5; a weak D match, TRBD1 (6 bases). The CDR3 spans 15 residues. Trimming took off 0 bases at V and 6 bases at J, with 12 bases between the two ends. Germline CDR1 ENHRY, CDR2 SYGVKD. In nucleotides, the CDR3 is TGTGCCATCAGTGAGTCTAGGGGGGGGTTTCAGCCCCAGCATTTT. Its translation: CAISESRGGFQPQHF.

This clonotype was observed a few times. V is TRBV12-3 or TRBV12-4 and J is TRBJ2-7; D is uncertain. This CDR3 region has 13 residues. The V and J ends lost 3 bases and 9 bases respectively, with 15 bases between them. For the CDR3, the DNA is TGTGCCAGCAGTTTCGGTGACCCGGTGATGCAGTACTTC. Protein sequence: CASSFGDPVMQYF.

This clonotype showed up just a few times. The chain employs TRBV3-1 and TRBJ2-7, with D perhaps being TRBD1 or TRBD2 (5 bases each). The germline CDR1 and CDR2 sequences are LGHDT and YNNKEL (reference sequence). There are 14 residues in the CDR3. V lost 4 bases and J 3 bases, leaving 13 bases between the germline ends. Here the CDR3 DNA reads TGTGCCAGCAGCCGATTGGGGGAGAACTACGAGCAGTACTTC. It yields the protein CASSRLGENYEQYF.

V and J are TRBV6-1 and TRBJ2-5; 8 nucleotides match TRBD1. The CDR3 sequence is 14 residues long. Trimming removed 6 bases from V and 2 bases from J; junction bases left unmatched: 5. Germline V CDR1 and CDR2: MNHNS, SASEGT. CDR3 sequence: CASSPYRGQETQYF. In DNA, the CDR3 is TGTGCCAGCAGCCCCTACAGGGGGCAAGAGACCCAGTACTTC.

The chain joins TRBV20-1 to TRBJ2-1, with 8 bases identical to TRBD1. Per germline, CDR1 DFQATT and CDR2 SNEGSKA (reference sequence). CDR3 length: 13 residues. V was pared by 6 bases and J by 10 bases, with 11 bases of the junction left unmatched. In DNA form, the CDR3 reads TGCAGTGCCTCCAGGGGGCTCCCGGTAGAGCAGTTCTTC. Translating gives CSASRGLPVEQFF.

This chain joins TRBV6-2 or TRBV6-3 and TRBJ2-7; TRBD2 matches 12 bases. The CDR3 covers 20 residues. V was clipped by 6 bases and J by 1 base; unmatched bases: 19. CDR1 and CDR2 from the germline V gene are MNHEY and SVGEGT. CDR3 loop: CASSPRRLAGEVSVSYEQYF. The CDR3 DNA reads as TGTGCCAGCAGCCCGAGGAGACTAGCGGGAGAAGTAAGCGTATCCTACGAGCAGTACTTC.

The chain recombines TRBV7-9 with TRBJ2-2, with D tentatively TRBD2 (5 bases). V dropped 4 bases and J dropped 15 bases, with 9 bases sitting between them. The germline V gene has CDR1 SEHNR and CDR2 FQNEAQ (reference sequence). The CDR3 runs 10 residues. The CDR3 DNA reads TGTGCCAGCAGCTCGGGGTGGATGTTTTTT. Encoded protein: CASSSGWMFF.

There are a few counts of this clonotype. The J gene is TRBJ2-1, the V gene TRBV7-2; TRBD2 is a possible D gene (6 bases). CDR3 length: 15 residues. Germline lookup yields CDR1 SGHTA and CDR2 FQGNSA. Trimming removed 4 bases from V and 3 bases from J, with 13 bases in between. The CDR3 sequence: CASSSASAGYNEQFF. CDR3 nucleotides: TGTGCCAGCAGCTCAGCTAGCGCGGGCTACAATGAGCAGTTCTTC.

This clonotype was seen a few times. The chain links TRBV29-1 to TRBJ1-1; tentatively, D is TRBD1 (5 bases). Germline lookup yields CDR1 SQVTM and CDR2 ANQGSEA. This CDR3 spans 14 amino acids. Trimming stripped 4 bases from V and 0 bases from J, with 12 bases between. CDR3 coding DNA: TGCAGCGTTGGAAGACAGAAAATGAACACTGAAGCTTTCTTT. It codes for CSVGRQKMNTEAFF.

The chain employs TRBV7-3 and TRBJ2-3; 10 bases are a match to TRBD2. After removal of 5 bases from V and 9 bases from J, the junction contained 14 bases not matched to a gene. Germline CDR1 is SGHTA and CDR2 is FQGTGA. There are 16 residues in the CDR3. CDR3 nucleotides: TGTGCCAGCAGCCCCCGGGCGTCTAGCGGGGGTGGCACGCAGTATTTT. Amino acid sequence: CASSPRASSGGGTQYF.

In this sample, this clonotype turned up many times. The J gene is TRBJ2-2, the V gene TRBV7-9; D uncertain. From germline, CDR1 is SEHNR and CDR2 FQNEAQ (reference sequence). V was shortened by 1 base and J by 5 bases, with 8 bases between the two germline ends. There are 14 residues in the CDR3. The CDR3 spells CASSLGGLTGELFF. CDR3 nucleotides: TGTGCCAGCAGCTTAGGCGGATTGACCGGGGAGCTGTTTTTT.

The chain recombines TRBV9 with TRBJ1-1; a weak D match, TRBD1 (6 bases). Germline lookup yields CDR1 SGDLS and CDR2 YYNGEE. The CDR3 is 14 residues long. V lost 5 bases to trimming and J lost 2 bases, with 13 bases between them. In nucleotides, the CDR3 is TGTGCCAGCAGTCCCGTTGGGGGCAACACTGAAGCTTTCTTT. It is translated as CASSPVGGNTEAFF.

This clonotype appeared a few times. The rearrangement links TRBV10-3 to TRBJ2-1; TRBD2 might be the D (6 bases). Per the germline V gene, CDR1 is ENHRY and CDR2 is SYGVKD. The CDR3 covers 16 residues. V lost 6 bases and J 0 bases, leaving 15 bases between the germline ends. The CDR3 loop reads CAISTVAESSYNEQFF. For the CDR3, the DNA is TGTGCCATCAGCACTGTAGCGGAGAGCTCCTACAATGAGCAGTTCTTC.

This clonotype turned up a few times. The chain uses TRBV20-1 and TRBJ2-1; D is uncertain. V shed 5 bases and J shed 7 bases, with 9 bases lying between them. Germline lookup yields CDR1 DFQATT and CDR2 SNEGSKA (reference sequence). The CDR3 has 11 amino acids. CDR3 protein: CSARYSNEQFF. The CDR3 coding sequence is TGCAGTGCTCGCTACAGTAATGAGCAGTTCTTC.

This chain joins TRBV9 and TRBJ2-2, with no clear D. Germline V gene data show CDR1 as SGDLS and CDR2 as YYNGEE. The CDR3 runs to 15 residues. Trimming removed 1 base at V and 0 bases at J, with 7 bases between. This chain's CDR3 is CASSVTGPNTGELFF. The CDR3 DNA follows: TGTGCCAGCAGCGTAACTGGACCGAACACCGGGGAGCTGTTTTTT.